The rows below give T cell receptor beta chains drawn from one sample of a study of shared clonotypes between healthy human individuals. The method was immunoSEQ multiplex PCR; TCRdb's version includes in-frame clones alone and lacks a portion of them. The data contain approximately 2.5 million clones, over 85% of them singletons. What was sequenced was naive CD4+ T cells from PBMCs. These TCRs come from a man aged 18 to 30 in good health. Some clones in this sample may be carry-over from other donors' samples. CDR3s include the opening cysteine and the closing phenylalanine or tryptophan.

J	V	CDR3
TRBJ2-3	TRBV11-3	CASSLGLAGVVDTQYF
TRBJ1-5	TRBV19	CASKGEGGRENQPQHF
TRBJ2-6	TRBV15	CATSRAPAGSYVLTF
TRBJ1-2	TRBV6-4	CASSDSGTSYGYTF
TRBJ1-1	TRBV7-9	CASSLLVVNTEAFF
TRBJ1-2	TRBV7-9	CASSFQGSLANYGYTF
TRBJ2-1	TRBV29-1	CSVGIVDEQFF
TRBJ2-5	TRBV19	CASSTRTGTQYF
TRBJ2-1	TRBV4-1	CASSLTGGNNEQFF
TRBJ1-2	TRBV6-5	CASSPQGQRYGYTF
TRBJ2-3	TRBV27	CASRDRGFTDTQYF
TRBJ1-5	TRBV6-4	CASSGSPKGSNQPQHF
TRBJ2-7	TRBV5-1	CASSQTTGTSSAYEQYF
TRBJ1-5	TRBV19	CASSTTTGQPQHF
TRBJ2-5	TRBV28	CASSLLAGETQYF
TRBJ2-7	TRBV19	CASSILASGYEQYF
TRBJ2-7	TRBV28	CASSQGGSNPLYEQYF
TRBJ1-2	TRBV5-8	CASTQGAGYGYTF
TRBJ1-1	TRBV19	CASKGGGFSTEAFF
TRBJ2-7	TRBV5-6	CASSLRRHHEQYF
TRBJ1-3	TRBV7-2	CASSLAQGRNTIYF
TRBJ2-3	TRBV6-5	CASSYAPLSDTQYF
TRBJ2-1	TRBV2	CASSYSGSYNEQFF
TRBJ1-1	TRBV6-6	CASSYRRPGQGVEAFF
TRBJ2-7	TRBV15	CATSRDRLEQYF
TRBJ1-1	TRBV7-9	CASSFSIEGLNTEAFF
TRBJ2-7	TRBV20-1	CSAPGTHEQYF
TRBJ2-3	TRBV7-2	CASRLSRQATDTQYF
TRBJ2-1	TRBV2	CASSEGYRGEQFF
TRBJ1-1	TRBV5-1	CASSLGSGNTEAFF
TRBJ1-1	TRBV9	CASSEGQNTEAFF
TRBJ2-1	TRBV5-1	CASSPLPTGVNEQFF
TRBJ1-1	TRBV2	CASIRTGVGSEAFF
TRBJ2-1	TRBV21-1	CASSKGGKRERMNEQFF
TRBJ1-1	TRBV7-8	CASSFPLAGGATEAFF
TRBJ2-7	TRBV18	CASSTRPGQGSPKDSYEQYF
TRBJ2-7	TRBV28	CASSPGQSYEQYF
TRBJ1-2	TRBV28	CASTPTANYGYTF
TRBJ2-1	TRBV19	CASSYQSDEQFF
TRBJ2-7	TRBV11-2	CASSLAGGPYYEQYF
TRBJ2-3	TRBV5-1	CASSPTGSRDTQYF
TRBJ1-3	TRBV6-5	CASRGRTAENTIYF
TRBJ1-2	TRBV5-4	CASSLEPAANGYTF
TRBJ1-2	TRBV14	CASSPLDRAVYTF
TRBJ2-2	TRBV7-2	CASRLTGISGELFF
TRBJ2-2	TRBV5-1	CASSTMLVPGELFF
TRBJ2-2	TRBV7-9	CASSPPGQASTGELFF
TRBJ1-2	TRBV19	CASTSLDRQNYGYTF
TRBJ1-5	TRBV30	CAWSVLKGDQPQHF
TRBJ2-1	TRBV27	CASSFERRGNNEQFF
TRBJ1-1	TRBV5-4	CASRRNIGENTEAFF
TRBJ1-4	TRBV5-1	CASSLGIGTTNEKLFF
TRBJ1-1	TRBV27	CASVPGTNTEAFF